This record looks at one T cell receptor beta chain sequence and its context. Its antigen is unknown. Assay execution took place at the deep level. The repertoire was sequenced with immunoSEQ multiplex PCR; TCRdb's copy has only in-frame clones and lacks some. This table has millions of clones, around 93% appearing once. Terminally differentiated effector memory CD45RA+ cells were excluded from the naive CD8 cells, which were CD45RO-negative and positively selected for CCR7. Germline-derived CDR1 and CDR2 are SGHKS and YYEKEE (reference sequence). There are 12 residues in the CDR3. V shed 4 bases and J shed 3 bases, with 8 bases lying between them. The data belong to a study of shared clonotypes between healthy human individuals. Findings of the study overall: Among non-shared clonotypes, generation probabilities were lower than among those shared by all four donors. Memory subsets generally showed smaller estimated richness than naive subsets did.

Sequencing was carried out using naive CD8+ T cells from PBMCs. The sequence was collected from a young man in good health. Some clones in this sample may be carry-over from other donors' samples. The chain has TRBV5-5 and TRBJ2-7, with unresolved D. The CDR3 here is CASSRTGYEQYF. CDR3 DNA sequence: TGTGCCAGCAGCAGAACCGGCTACGAGCAGTACTTC.